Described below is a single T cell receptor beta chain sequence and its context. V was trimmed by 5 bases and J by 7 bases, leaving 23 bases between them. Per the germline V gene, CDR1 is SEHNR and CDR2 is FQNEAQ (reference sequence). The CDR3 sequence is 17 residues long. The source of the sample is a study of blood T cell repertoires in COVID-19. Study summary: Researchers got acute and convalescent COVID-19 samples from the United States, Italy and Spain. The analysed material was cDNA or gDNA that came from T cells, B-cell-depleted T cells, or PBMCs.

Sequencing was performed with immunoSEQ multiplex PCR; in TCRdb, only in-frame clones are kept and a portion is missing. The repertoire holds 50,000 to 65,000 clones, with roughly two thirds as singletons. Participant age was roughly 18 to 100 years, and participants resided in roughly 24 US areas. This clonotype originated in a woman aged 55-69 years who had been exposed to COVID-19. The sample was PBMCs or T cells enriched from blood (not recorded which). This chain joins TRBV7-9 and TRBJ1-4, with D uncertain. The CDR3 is CASSRVSSLPGGEKLFF. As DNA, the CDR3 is TGTGCCAGCAGCAGGGTATCGTCACTACCGGGTGGTGAAAAACTGTTTTTT.